These 5 T cell receptor beta chains share one sample of origin, sequenced in a study of cytomegalovirus exposure and HLA in healthy donors (dated by TCRdb to about 2017). The receptor library was made with the immunoSEQ multiplex PCR assay. The multiplex PCR relied on a mix of 60 forward primers for TCR Vbeta segments and 13 reverse primers for TCR Jbeta segments. The table was pulled from immuneACCESS by TCRdb, which kept in-frame rearrangements only. Such tables lose some clones; where checked, under half of the loss comes from unresolved V genes, and the rest has no known cause. The sample table contains about 120,000 clones; only one count was recorded for around 81% of them. Around 2.3% of the sample is held by the ten biggest clonotypes. Sequencing used PBMCs. These receptors were collected from a woman between 35 and 50 years old in good health and CMV-seronegative.

This clone was observed a few times. The chain recombines TRBV6-6 with TRBJ1-4, with a weak D call TRBD1 (5 bases). CDR3 size: 14 residues. V lost 3 bases and J 4 bases, leaving 9 bases between the germline ends. The germline V gene encodes CDR1 MNHNY and CDR2 SVGAGI (reference sequence). The CDR3 region is CASSYGQGNEKLFF. The DNA of the CDR3 is TGTGCCAGCAGTTATGGTCAGGGTAATGAAAAACTGTTTTTT.

The chain combines TRBV7-2 with TRBJ2-7, with a tentative D call TRBD2 (5 bases). Trimming took off 6 bases at V and 4 bases at J, with 16 bases between the two ends. Per the germline V gene, CDR1 is SGHTA and CDR2 is FQGNSA. CDR3 length: 14 amino acids. The CDR3 coding sequence is TGTGCCAGCAGTCCGGAGGCCCGGGCTTACGAGCAGTACTTC. Protein: CASSPEARAYEQYF.

Here the CDR3 reads CASRTSGGITIYNEQFF. In DNA form, the CDR3 reads TGTGCCAGCCGGACTAGCGGGGGGATTACGATATACAATGAGCAGTTCTTC. V is TRBV19 and J is TRBJ2-1; TRBD2 agrees at 14 bases. CDR1 and CDR2 from the germline V gene are LNHDA and SQIVND (reference sequence). The CDR3 is 17 amino acids. V lost 9 bases, J lost 4 bases, and 11 bases stayed unmatched.

The CDR3 spells CASSLQGIKDGNTIYF. For the CDR3, the DNA is TGCGCCAGCAGCTTACAGGGGATCAAGGATGGAAACACCATATATTTT. The V and J genes are TRBV5-1 and TRBJ1-3; 7 bases agree with TRBD1. CDR3 length equals 16 residues. The germline CDR1 and CDR2 sequences are SGHRS and YFSETQ. After removal of 2 bases from V and 3 bases from J, the junction contained 8 bases not matched to a gene.

The chain carries TRBV28 and TRBJ1-2, with 11 positions matching TRBD1. Trimming removed 2 bases from V and 1 base from J; junction bases left unmatched: 0. Germline loops: CDR1 MDHEN, CDR2 SYDVKM. The CDR3 consists of 15 residues. Written as DNA, the CDR3 is TGTGCCAGCAGTTTAGGGACAGGGGGTAACTATGGCTACACCTTC. Translation gives CASSLGTGGNYGYTF.